This TCR beta chain was found in a study of T cell responses to AZD1222 COVID-19 vaccine. V dropped 0 bases and J dropped 8; count of bases not matched to a gene: 11. CDR1 is LGHNA, CDR2 YSLEER, per germline. CDR3 length equals 18 residues. Generated by immunoSEQ multiplex PCR, the TCRdb table keeps only in-frame clones and is missing some. Of roughly 110,000 clones in the sample, 85% to 90% were seen once. The chain couples TRBV4-3 to TRBJ2-2; 11 bases match TRBD2. The input for sequencing was peripheral blood, taken on day 0 of AZD1222 vaccination. This clonotype was obtained from an adult in good health. The CDR3 spells CASSQEETSGTLGGELFF. For the CDR3, the DNA is TGCGCCAGCAGCCAAGAGGAGACTAGCGGGACTTTAGGAGGGGAGCTGTTTTTT.